Given below is one T cell receptor (beta chain) in context. As handled by the study authors: Amplifying reference gene primers gave estimates of nucleated cell counts. Sequencing was performed with immunoSEQ multiplex PCR; in TCRdb, only in-frame clones are kept and a portion is missing. V, J and clone size were drawn from that table, and D and trimming were deduced from the DNA. This table has 200,000 or so clones, about nine tenths appearing once. This sample was taken from a study of blood T cell repertoires in COVID-19. Study background: The United States, Italy and Spain supplied acute and convalescent COVID-19 samples.

The germline CDR1 and CDR2 sequences are LNHDA and SQIVND (reference sequence). V gave up 6 bases and J gave up 7 bases; unmatched junction bases: 7. This CDR3 is 14 amino acids long. Donors of Cohort 3 who recovered were those that had two negative PCRs, clearance, or symptom resolution. This clonotype was sampled from a woman under 40 who had recovered from COVID-19. The sample consisted of PBMCs or T cells enriched from blood (not recorded which). The chain has TRBV19 and TRBJ2-2, with 8 bases aligning to TRBD2. The DNA of the CDR3 is TGTGCCAGTAGGTTGGTGGCGGGAGGCGGGGAGCTGTTTTTT. It yields the protein CASRLVAGGGELFF.